This T cell receptor beta chain was recorded in a study of blood T cell repertoires in COVID-19. The V end was cut by 4 bases, the J end by 8 bases, with 20 bases between. The CDR3 has 15 residues. Looked up from germline, CDR1 is GTSNPN and CDR2 is SVGIG (reference sequence). Original data processing: Nucleated cell number was recorded as an estimate derived from reference gene primer amplification. Measured with immunoSEQ multiplex PCR; TCRdb has only the in-frame clones, and not every one. For V, J and clone size, that table is used; D and trimming come from the DNA. The data contain around 500,000 clones, 70% to 90% of them singletons.

Sequenced input: peripheral blood. This sequence was found in a human donor in a cohort sampled during active COVID-19. This chain links TRBV30 with TRBJ1-4, with D perhaps matching TRBD1 (5 bases). The CDR3 loop reads CAWTVGGSSKEKLFF. DNA for the CDR3: TGTGCCTGGACCGTGGGGGGATCCTCCAAAGAAAAACTGTTTTTT.